This TCR beta chain was captured by sequencing in a study of a mutant IDH1 vaccine in newly diagnosed glioma. Study as a whole: Commencement of vaccination occurred 4-6 weeks following radiotherapy alone, or concurrently with temozolomide cycles. Averaging around 42 years of age, treated patients were 62.5% male and 37.5% female. The earlier regimen, radiotherapy, temozolomide, or both, was most often both.

The CDR3 sequence is 15 residues long. CDR1 is LNHDA and CDR2 is SQIVND in the germline V gene (reference sequence). Trimming removed 6 bases at V and 3 bases at J, with 15 bases between. About this clone: Its cognate antigen is unknown.

Time point indicated: week 5, during vaccination. Doses of 300 ug of mutant IDH1 20-mer peptide were given with topical imiquimod. Measured with immunoSEQ multiplex PCR; TCRdb has only the in-frame clones, and not every one. Of around 50,000 clones listed, around 80% are singletons. The chain carries TRBV19 and TRBJ2-1, with TRBD1 as a possible D gene (5 bases). This TCR came from a man in his fifties or sixties with glioma. The sequencing here drew on PBMCs, taken from a glioma patient whose treatment included an IDH1 peptide vaccine. The CDR3 reads CASRVAGYSYNEQFF. The CDR3 DNA sequence: TGTGCCAGTAGGGTGGCAGGGTACAGCTACAATGAGCAGTTCTTC.